The present T cell receptor (beta chain) was sequenced within a study of blood T cell repertoires in COVID-19 (dated by TCRdb to about 2020). About the study as a whole: Samples covering the acute and convalescent phases of COVID-19 were provided by collaborators in the United States, Italy and Spain. The material from the prospective study consisted of cDNA or gDNA derived from T cells, B-cell-depleted T cells, or PBMCs. The dataset comprised deeply sampled blood TCRbeta repertoires from subjects exposed to, actively infected with, or recovered from COVID-19. A freely available public database, intended as a resource for researchers studying the immune response to SARS-CoV-2, is where the repertoires were released. Samples came from the ongoing ImmuneRACE study (first 160 participants) plus 1,254 subjects from 6 global collaborators. Nearly every sample came with metadata listing a de-identified subject ID, COVID-19 status, age in years and sex. Where HLA class I and class II types were available, the types were taken from metadata supplied by the sample provider, not from assay-based typing.

Overall study results and their limits: How much clinical and demographic metadata was included differed by source and by participant, and the metadata was provided uncurated.

The CDR3, from cysteine to phenylalanine, totals 14 residues. The entry retains the CDR3 DNA only, 42 bases that are in frame from base 1. CDR1 is given as SNHLY and CDR2 as FYNNEI, both from the germline V gene. Between the V and J ends, shortened by 4 bases and 4 bases respectively, the junction contains 14 bases. The collaborating institutions used their own protocols to collect whole blood in K2EDTA tubes. For TCRbeta analysis, collaborator samples were shipped as frozen whole blood, as isolated PBMCs, or as DNA extracted from either sample type. The immunoSEQ Assay, a bias-controlled multiplex PCR, was used to amplify TCRbeta CDR3 regions from genomic DNA. In the authors' own workflow: The number of nucleated cells in each sample was estimated from the amplification of reference gene primers within the assay. Sequence reads were collapsed and filtered to measure the absolute abundance of every unique TCRbeta CDR3 rearrangement. For each sample, productive Simpson clonality was calculated as the square root of Simpson's diversity index over productive rearrangements. The table comes from immuneACCESS by way of TCRdb, which keeps in-frame sequences with V and J called. Part of the clones is missing from these tables; in studies checked, under half for an unresolved V gene and the rest for unknown reasons. For V, J and clone size, that table is used; D and trimming come from the DNA. This sample is represented by approximately 200,000 clones; around 90% of them were singletons. 1.5% to 2% of the sample is held by the ten biggest clonotypes.

On this clone itself: Which antigen it targets is not known. No much larger clone is present one base from it, and per-base qualities are unavailable.

The specimen sequenced was peripheral blood. The chain links TRBV2 with TRBJ2-7; possibly the D gene is TRBD2, per 5 matching bases. The receptor comes from a man between 70 and 80 years old with acute or convalescent COVID-19. The CDR3 sequence is CASSADGVWYEQYF. The DNA sequence is as follows: TGTGCCAGCAGTGCCGACGGGGTTTGGTACGAGCAGTACTTC.